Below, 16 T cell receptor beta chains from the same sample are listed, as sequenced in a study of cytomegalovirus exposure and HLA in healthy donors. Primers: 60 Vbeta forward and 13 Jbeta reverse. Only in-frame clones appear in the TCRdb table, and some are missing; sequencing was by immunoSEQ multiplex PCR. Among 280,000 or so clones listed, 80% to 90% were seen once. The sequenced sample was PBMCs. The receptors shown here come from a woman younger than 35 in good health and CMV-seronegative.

The CDR3 DNA reads TGTGCCAGCAGCCTCCGGGACTTCTACGAGCAGTACTTC. This gives the protein CASSLRDFYEQYF. The chain couples TRBV7-9 to TRBJ2-7; a possible D gene is TRBD2 (6 bases). CDR3 length: 13 amino acids. The germline V gene encodes CDR1 SEHNR and CDR2 FQNEAQ (reference sequence). V dropped 5 bases and J dropped 3 bases, with 11 bases sitting between them.

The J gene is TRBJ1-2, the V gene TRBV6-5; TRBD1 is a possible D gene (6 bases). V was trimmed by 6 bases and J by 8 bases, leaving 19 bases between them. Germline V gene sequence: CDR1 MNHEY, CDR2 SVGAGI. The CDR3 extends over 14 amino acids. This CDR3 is CASSLKLGGRGYTF. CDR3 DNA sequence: TGTGCCAGCAGCCTGAAATTGGGGGGGCGAGGCTACACCTTC.

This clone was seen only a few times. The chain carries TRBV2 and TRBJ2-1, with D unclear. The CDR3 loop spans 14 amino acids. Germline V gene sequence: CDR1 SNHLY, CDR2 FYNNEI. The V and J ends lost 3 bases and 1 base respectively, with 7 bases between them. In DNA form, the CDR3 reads TGTGCCAGCAGTGAGTATGTGTCCTACAATGAGCAGTTCTTC. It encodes CASSEYVSYNEQFF.

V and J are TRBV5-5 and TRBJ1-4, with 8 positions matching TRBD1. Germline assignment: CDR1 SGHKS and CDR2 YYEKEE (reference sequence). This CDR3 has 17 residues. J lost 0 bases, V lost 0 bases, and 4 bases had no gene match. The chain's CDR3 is CASSLVTGGPTNEKLFF. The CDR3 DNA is TGTGCCAGCAGCTTGGTAACAGGGGGGCCAACTAATGAAAAACTGTTTTTT.

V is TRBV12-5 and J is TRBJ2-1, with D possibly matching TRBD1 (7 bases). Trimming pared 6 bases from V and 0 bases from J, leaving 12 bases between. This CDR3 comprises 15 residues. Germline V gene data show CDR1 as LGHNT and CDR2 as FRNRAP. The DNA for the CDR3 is TGTGCTAGTGGGGTGGAGGGGGCCTCCTACAATGAGCAGTTCTTC. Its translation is CASGVEGASYNEQFF.

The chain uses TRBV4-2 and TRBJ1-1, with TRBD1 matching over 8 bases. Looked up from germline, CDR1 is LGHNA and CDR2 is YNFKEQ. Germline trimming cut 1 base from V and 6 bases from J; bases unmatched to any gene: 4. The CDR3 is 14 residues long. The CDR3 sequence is CASSQAGGDAEAFF. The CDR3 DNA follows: TGTGCCAGCAGCCAAGCAGGGGGCGACGCTGAAGCTTTCTTT.

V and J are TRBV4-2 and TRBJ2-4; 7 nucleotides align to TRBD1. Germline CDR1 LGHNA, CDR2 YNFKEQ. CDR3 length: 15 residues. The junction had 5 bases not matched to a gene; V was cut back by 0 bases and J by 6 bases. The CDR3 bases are TGTGCCAGCAGCCAAGAGTGGCAGGGGGTAAACATTCAGTACTTC. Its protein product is CASSQEWQGVNIQYF.

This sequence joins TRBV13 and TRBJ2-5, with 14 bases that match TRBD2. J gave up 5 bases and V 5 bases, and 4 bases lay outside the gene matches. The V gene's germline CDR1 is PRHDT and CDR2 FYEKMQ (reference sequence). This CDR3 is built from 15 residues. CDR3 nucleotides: TGTGCCAGCAGCCCCGGGACTAGCGGGGGTGAGACCCAGTACTTC. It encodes CASSPGTSGGETQYF. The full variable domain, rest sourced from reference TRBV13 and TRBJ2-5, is AAGVIQSPRHLIKEKRETATLKCYPIPRHDTVYWYQQGPGQDPQFLISFYEKMQSDKGSIPDRFSAQQFSDYHSELNMSSLELGDSALYFCASSPGTSGGETQYFGPGTRLLVL.

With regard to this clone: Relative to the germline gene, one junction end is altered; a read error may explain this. CDR3 DNA: TGTGCCAGCAGCTCCGCGGAGGGGAAGCCCCGGCATTTT. Translation: CASSSAEGKPRHF. The chain has TRBV7-8 and TRBJ1-5, with D possibly matching TRBD1 (5 bases). The CDR3 length is 13 residues. From germline, CDR1 is SGHVS and CDR2 FQNEAQ.

The CDR3 sequence: CASSVDPTAGTQYF. DNA of the CDR3: TGTGCCAGCAGCGTAGACCCCACAGCTGGGACCCAGTACTTC. The V gene is TRBV9, the J gene TRBJ2-5; D is unclear. Germline assignment: CDR1 SGDLS and CDR2 YYNGEE. Trimming took off 0 bases at V and 7 bases at J, with 13 bases between the two ends. The CDR3 has 14 amino acids.

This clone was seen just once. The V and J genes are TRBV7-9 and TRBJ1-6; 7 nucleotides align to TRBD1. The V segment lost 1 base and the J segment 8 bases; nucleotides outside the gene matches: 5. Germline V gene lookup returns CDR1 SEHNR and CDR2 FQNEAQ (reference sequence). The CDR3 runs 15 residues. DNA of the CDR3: TGTGCCAGCAGCTTAGGAAGGGGGCCAGATTCACCCCTCCACTTT. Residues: CASSLGRGPDSPLHF.

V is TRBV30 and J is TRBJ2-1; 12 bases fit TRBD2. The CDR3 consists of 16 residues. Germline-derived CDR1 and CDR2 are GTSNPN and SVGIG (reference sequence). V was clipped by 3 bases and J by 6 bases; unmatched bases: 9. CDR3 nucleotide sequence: TGTGCCTGGAGCGAACCTAGCGGGGGGGCTATCAATGAGCAGTTCTTC. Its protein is CAWSEPSGGAINEQFF. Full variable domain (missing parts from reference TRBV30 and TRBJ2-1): SQTIHQWPATLVQPVGSPLSLECTVEGTSNPNLYWYRQAAGRGLQLLFYSVGIGQISSEVPQNLSASRPQDRQFILSSKKLLLSDSGFYLCAWSEPSGGAINEQFFGPGTRLTVL.

The CDR3 nucleotides are TGCGCCAGCAGCTTACAGGGGACCTATGGCTACACCTTC. Its protein product is CASSLQGTYGYTF. J is TRBJ1-2 and V is TRBV5-1, with TRBD1 identical over 7 bases. J was trimmed by 4 bases and V by 2 bases; bases with no gene match: 2. CDR3 length equals 13 residues. Germline V gene data show CDR1 as SGHRS and CDR2 as YFSETQ.

CDR3 coding DNA: TGTGCCAGCAGCCAAGATGGGGGGGGGCTAGCCAAAAACATTCAGTACTTC. Its protein is CASSQDGGGLAKNIQYF. The V and J genes are TRBV4-2 and TRBJ2-4; tentatively, D is TRBD2 (7 bases). From germline, CDR1 is LGHNA and CDR2 YNFKEQ. This CDR3 region has 17 residues. Trimming took off 0 bases at V and 0 bases at J, with 12 bases between the two ends.

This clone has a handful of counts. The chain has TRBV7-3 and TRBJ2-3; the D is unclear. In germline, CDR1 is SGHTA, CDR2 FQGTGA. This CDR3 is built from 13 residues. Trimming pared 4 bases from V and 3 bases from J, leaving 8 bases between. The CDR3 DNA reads TGTGCCAGCAGCTACCTCGGGACAGATACGCAGTATTTT. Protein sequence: CASSYLGTDTQYF.

The CDR3 coding sequence is TGTGCCAGCAGTTACACGACAGGGACGAATGAAAAACTGTTTTTT. This sequence encodes CASSYTTGTNEKLFF. The V call is TRBV6-5, the J call TRBJ1-4; 7 bases agree with TRBD1. Germline-derived CDR1 and CDR2 are MNHEY and SVGAGI. With 2 bases clipped from V and 5 bases from J, the junction kept 5 bases outside the gene matches. The length of the CDR3 is 15 residues.